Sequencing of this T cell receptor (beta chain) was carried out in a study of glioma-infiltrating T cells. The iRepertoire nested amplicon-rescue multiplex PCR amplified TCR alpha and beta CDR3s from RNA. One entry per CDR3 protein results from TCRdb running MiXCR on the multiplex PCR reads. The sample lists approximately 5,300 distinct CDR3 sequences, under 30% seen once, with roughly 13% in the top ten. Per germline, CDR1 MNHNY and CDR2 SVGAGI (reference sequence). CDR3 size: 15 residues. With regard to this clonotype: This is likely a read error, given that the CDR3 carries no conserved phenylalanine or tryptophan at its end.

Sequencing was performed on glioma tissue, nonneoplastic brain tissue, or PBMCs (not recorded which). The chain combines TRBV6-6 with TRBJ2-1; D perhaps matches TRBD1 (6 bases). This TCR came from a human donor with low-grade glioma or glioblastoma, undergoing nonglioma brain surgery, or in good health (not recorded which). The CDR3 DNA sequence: TGTGCCAGCAGTCCTGGGAACGCCGGGGACAAGGAGCAGTTCGTC. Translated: CASSPGNAGDKEQFV.